A single T cell receptor (beta chain) is shown here with its context. Its cognate antigen is unknown. This record belongs to a study of cytomegalovirus exposure and HLA in healthy donors. Overall study findings and caveats: Cytomegalovirus association was listed for 150 to 200 TCR beta chains.

The CDR3 spans 16 residues. V lost 2 bases and J 4 bases, leaving 17 bases between the germline ends. CDR1 is MNHNS, CDR2 SASEGT, per germline. PCR amplification relied on 60 Vbeta primers (plus 13 Jbeta primers). The data were produced by immunoSEQ multiplex PCR, yet TCRdb's version contains in-frame clones alone and is incomplete. The repertoire consists of under 150,000 clones, with around three quarters occurring once and the leading ten covering 6.8%. The sequence came from a middle-aged man in good health and CMV-seropositive. The rearrangement links TRBV6-1 to TRBJ1-2, with D tentatively TRBD1 (6 bases). The source material was PBMCs. This CDR3 reads CASSERGGGGGYGYTF. The CDR3 bases are TGTGCCAGCAGTGAAAGGGGGGGCGGGGGTGGCTATGGCTACACCTTC.